A single sample gave rise to the 11 T cell receptor beta chains below, sequenced in a study of human T cells and chemical hapten exposure. TCRdb reanalysed the RACE reads using MiXCR and keeps one entry per CDR3 protein. The sample has around 120,000 distinct CDR3 sequences; around 15% are singletons. Time point denoted: patch test 1, 2 weeks after DPC sensitization. The sample's treatment: therapeutic diphenylcyclopropenone sensitization with weekly scalp DPC. The sample in question was whole blood, obtained in connection with sensitization to the hapten diphenylcyclopropenone (DPC). These receptors all stem from a man between 18 and 35 years old with alopecia areata. Some clones in this sample may be carry-over from other donors' samples.

This clonotype has more than one count but fewer than ten. This rearrangement joins TRBV6-2 or TRBV6-3 to TRBJ1-6; D gene ambiguous. The CDR3 length is 16 residues. Per germline, CDR1 MNHEY and CDR2 SVGEGT. Trimming took 0 bases from V and 7 from J, leaving 13 bases between them. The CDR3 DNA follows: TGTGCCAGCAGTTACTCGTCGGGAACAAGAAATTCACCCCTCCACTTT. Amino acid sequence: CASSYSSGTRNSPLHF.

The chain links TRBV6-5 to TRBJ2-3; possibly TRBD1 or TRBD2 for D (5 bases each). Germline CDR1 MNHEY, CDR2 SVGAGI. Between the trimmed V and J ends, which lost 2 bases and 4 bases, there was a span of 10 bases. This CDR3 spans 14 amino acids. The CDR3 is CASSYTRGSDTQYF. The DNA of the CDR3 is TGTGCCAGCAGTTACACTAGGGGTTCAGATACGCAGTATTTT.

This clonotype was counted a few times. The chain recombines TRBV24-1 with TRBJ2-2; 9 bases fit TRBD1. CDR1 and CDR2 (germline): KGHDR, SFDVKD. Trimming cost V 1 base and J 7 bases; bases outside gene matches: 6. This CDR3 is built from 16 residues. In DNA, the CDR3 is TGTGCCACCAGTGATTTACAGGGGGCCACGGACGGGGAGCTGTTTTTT. This codes for CATSDLQGATDGELFF.

The table lists this clonotype with a few counts. The gene calls are TRBV18 and TRBJ2-3; 7 bases match TRBD2. The CDR3 extends over 15 amino acids. Per the germline V gene, CDR1 is KGHSH and CDR2 is LQKENI. V was pared by 3 bases and J by 5 bases, with 8 bases of the junction left unmatched. In DNA form, the CDR3 reads TGTGCCAGCTCACCCTCCAGCGGGGAGGGAGATACGCAGTATTTT. Amino acid sequence: CASSPSSGEGDTQYF.

This sequence joins TRBV12-5 and TRBJ1-1, with 11 bases aligning to TRBD1. This CDR3 contains 15 residues. Trimming removed 5 bases from V and 8 bases from J; junction bases left unmatched: 10. Per the germline V gene, CDR1 is LGHNT and CDR2 is FRNRAP. The CDR3 coding sequence is TGTGCTAGTGGTCAAGGGACAGGGGGGACAAAGGAAGCTTTCTTT. Amino acids: CASGQGTGGTKEAFF.

The V gene is TRBV7-9, the J gene TRBJ2-1; D is uncertain. This CDR3 spans 8 amino acids. V was shortened by 3 bases and J by 14 bases, with 2 bases between the two germline ends. Germline CDR1 and CDR2: SEHNR and FQNEAQ (reference sequence). CDR3 protein: CASSFEFF. As DNA, the CDR3 is TGTGCCAGCAGCTTCGAGTTCTTC.

The rearrangement uses TRBV11-2 and TRBJ2-5; D remains unclear. Trimming took off 6 bases at V and 1 base at J, with 9 bases between the two ends. Germline CDR1 SGHAT, CDR2 FQNNGV. This CDR3 region has 13 residues. The CDR3 coding sequence is TGTGCCAGCAGGGGCCCGGCCCAAGAGACCCAGTACTTC. Amino acid sequence: CASRGPAQETQYF.

V and J are TRBV10-3 and TRBJ2-3; 8 nucleotides match TRBD2. Germline V gives CDR1 ENHRY, CDR2 SYGVKD. J was trimmed by 0 bases and V by 8 bases; bases with no gene match: 4. The CDR3 contains 14 residues. The CDR3 DNA reads as TGTGCCATCTTTAGCGGGGTGAGCACAGATACGCAGTATTTT. Translated: CAIFSGVSTDTQYF.

J is TRBJ2-5 and V is TRBV29-1, with TRBD1 as a possible D gene (6 bases). The CDR3 has 14 residues. Germline V gene data show CDR1 as SQVTM and CDR2 as ANQGSEA. With 4 bases removed from V and 1 base from J, the gap between germline ends came to 13 bases. CDR3 nucleotide sequence: TGCAGCGTTGTATGGGGACACCTCCAAGAGACCCAGTACTTC. Residues: CSVVWGHLQETQYF.

This clonotype was counted a few times. The V and J genes are TRBV3-1 and TRBJ2-7; D gene ambiguous. V was trimmed by 4 bases and J by 3 bases, leaving 13 bases between them. The V gene's germline CDR1 is LGHDT and CDR2 YNNKEL (reference sequence). This CDR3 is built from 14 residues. The CDR3 DNA follows: TGTGCCAGCAGCCTTGGAGAGTCGGGCTACGAGCAGTACGTC. Translation gives CASSLGESGYEQYV.

Only a few counts were recorded for this clonotype. The chain uses TRBV7-3 and TRBJ1-4; 7 bases align to TRBD1. CDR3 size: 15 residues. The J segment lost 7 bases and the V segment lost 5 bases, leaving 10 bases of the junction unmatched. Germline loops: CDR1 SGHTA, CDR2 FQGTGA. CDR3 residues: CASSVQGSESEKLFF. Here the CDR3 DNA reads TGTGCCAGCAGCGTACAGGGGAGTGAAAGTGAAAAACTGTTTTTT. The complete variable domain, with remaining parts taken from reference TRBV7-3 and TRBJ1-4, reads GAGVSQTPSNKVTEKGKYVELRCDPISGHTALYWYRQSLGQGPEFLIYFQGTGAADDSGLPNDRFFAVRPEGSVSTLKIQRTERGDSAVYLCASSVQGSESEKLFFGSGTQLSVL.